This record looks at one T cell receptor beta chain sequence and its context. The sample comes from a study of technical replicates of blood from several donors. Clones were sequenced by immunoSEQ multiplex PCR, and TCRdb holds only the in-frame ones, with some missing. The data show under 95,000 clones, less than 95% seen once. CDR1 and CDR2 from the germline V gene are SEHNR and FQNEAQ (reference sequence). The germline V and J ends were trimmed by 9 bases and 5 bases, with 6 bases remaining between them. The CDR3 sequence is 10 residues long. V and J are TRBV7-9 and TRBJ2-3; maybe TRBD2 (5 bases). The TCR was taken from a human donor in good health. Sequenced material: T cells isolated from PBMCs. The DNA for the CDR3 is TGTGCCAGTGGAGGAGATACGCAGTATTTT. Protein sequence: CASGGDTQYF.